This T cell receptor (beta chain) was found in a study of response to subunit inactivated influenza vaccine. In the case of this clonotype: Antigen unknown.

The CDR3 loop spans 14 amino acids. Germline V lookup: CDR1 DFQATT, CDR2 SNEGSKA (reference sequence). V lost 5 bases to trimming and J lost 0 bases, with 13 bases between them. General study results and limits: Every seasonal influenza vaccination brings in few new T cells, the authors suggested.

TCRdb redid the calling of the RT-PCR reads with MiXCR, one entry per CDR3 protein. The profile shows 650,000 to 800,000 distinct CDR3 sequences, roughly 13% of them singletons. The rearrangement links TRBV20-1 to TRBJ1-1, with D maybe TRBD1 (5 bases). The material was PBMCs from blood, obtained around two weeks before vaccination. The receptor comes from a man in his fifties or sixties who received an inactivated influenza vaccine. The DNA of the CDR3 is TGCAGTGCTGACCGGACACATATGAACACTGAAGCTTTCTTT. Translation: CSADRTHMNTEAFF.